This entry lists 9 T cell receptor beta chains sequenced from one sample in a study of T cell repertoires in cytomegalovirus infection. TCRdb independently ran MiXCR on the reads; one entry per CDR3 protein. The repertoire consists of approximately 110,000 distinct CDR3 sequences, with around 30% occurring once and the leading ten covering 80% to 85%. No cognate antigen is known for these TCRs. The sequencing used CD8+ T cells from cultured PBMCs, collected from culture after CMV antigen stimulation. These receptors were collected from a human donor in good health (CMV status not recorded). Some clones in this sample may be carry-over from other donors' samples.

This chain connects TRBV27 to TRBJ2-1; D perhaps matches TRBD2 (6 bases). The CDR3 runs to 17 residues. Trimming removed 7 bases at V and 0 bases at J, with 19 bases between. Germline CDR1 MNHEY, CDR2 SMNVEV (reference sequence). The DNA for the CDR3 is TGTGCCAGCAACCCTACCGGGACTGTTAGCTCCTACAATGAGCAGTTCTTC. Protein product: CASNPTGTVSSYNEQFF.

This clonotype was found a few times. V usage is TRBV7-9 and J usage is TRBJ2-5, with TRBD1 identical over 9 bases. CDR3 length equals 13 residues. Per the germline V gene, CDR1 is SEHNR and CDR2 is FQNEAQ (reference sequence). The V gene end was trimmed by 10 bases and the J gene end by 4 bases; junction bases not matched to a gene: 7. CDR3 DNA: TGTGCCATCACGGGACAGGGACTAGAGACCCAGTACTTC. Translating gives CAITGQGLETQYF.

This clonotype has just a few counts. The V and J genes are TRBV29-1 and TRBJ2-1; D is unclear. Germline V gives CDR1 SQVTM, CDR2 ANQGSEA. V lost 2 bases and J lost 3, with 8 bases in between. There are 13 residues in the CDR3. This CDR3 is CSVEFLDYNEQFF. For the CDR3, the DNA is TGCAGCGTTGAATTTTTGGACTACAATGAGCAGTTCTTC.

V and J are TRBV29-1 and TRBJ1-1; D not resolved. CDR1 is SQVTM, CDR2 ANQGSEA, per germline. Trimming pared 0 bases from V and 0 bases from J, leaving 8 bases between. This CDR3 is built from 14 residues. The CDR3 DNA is TGCAGCGTTGAAGATTACACTATGAACACTGAAGCTTTCTTT. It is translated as CSVEDYTMNTEAFF.

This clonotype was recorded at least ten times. In nucleotides, the CDR3 is TGTGCCAGCAGCTCGACAGGGGGTGGCAATCAGCCCCAGCATTTT. It specifies CASSSTGGGNQPQHF. The genes are TRBV6-1 and TRBJ1-5; 9 positions agree with TRBD1. The CDR3 totals 15 residues. CDR1 MNHNS and CDR2 SASEGT come from the germline V gene. V trimming: 6 bases; J trimming: 2 bases; junction bases outside the gene matches: 5.

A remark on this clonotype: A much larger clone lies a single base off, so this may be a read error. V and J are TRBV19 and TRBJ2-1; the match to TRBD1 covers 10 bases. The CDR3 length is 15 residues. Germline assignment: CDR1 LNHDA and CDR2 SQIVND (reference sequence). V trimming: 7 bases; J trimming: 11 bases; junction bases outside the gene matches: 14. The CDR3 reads CASTTGQGIVDKQFF. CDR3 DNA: TGTGCCAGTACCACGGGACAGGGGATCGTGGATAAGCAGTTCTTC.

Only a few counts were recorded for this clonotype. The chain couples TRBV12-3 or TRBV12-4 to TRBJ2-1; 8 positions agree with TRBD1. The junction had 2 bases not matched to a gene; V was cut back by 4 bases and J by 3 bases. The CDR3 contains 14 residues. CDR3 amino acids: CASSSGGNYNEQFF. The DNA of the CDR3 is TGTGCCAGCAGTTCAGGGGGCAACTACAATGAGCAGTTCTTC.

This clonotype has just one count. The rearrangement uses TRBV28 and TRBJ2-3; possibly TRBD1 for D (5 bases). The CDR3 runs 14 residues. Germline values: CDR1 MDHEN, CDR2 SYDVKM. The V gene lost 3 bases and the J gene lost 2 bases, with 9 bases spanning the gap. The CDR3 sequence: CASSLDTPTDTQYF. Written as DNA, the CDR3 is TGTGCCAGCAGTTTGGACACCCCCACAGATACGCAGTATTTT.

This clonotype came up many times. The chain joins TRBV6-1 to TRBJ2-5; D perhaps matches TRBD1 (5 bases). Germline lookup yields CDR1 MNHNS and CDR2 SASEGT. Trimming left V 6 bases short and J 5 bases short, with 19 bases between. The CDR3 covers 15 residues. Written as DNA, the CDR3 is TGTGCCAGCAGCAAAAATAAAAGGGGTGAGGAGACCCAGTACTTC. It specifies CASSKNKRGEETQYF.